Below, 28 T cell receptor beta chains from the same sample are listed, as sequenced in a study of blood T cell repertoires in COVID-19. Method: immunoSEQ multiplex PCR; TCRdb's copy keeps in-frame clones and lacks some. This repertoire shows roughly 230,000 clones, roughly 84% found once; its top ten account for approximately 6.6%. Material: PBMCs or T cells enriched from blood (not recorded which). All receptors derive from a woman between 45 and 65 years old who had been exposed to COVID-19.

The chain joins TRBV29-1 to TRBJ1-3; a possible D gene is TRBD1 (6 bases). Trimming took 7 bases from V and 2 from J, leaving 9 bases between them. The CDR3 covers 12 residues. Germline lookup yields CDR1 SQVTM and CDR2 ANQGSEA. The CDR3 reads CSARDTGNTIYF. The CDR3 DNA reads TGCAGCGCCCGGGACACTGGAAACACCATATATTTT.

This sequence joins TRBV30 and TRBJ2-5; D might be TRBD1 (6 bases). The V gene's germline CDR1 is GTSNPN and CDR2 SVGIG (reference sequence). There are 12 residues in the CDR3. Between the trimmed V and J ends, which lost 2 bases and 4 bases, there was a span of 8 bases. CDR3 nucleotides: TGTGCCTGGAGTCAACAGGGAGAGACCCAGTACTTC. It is translated as CAWSQQGETQYF.

V gene TRBV3-1 (or the pseudogene TRBV3-2) combines with J gene TRBJ1-5; D is uncertain. Germline V lookup: CDR1 LGHDT, CDR2 YNNKEL (reference sequence). Trimming removed 1 base at V and 4 bases at J, with 8 bases between. CDR3 length: 14 amino acids. This chain's CDR3 is CASSQGRSNQPQHF. The DNA for the CDR3 is TGTGCCAGCAGCCAAGGCAGGTCAAATCAGCCCCAGCATTTT.

The gene calls are TRBV30 and TRBJ1-1; D might be TRBD1 (6 bases). This CDR3 comprises 12 residues. V was shortened by 3 bases and J by 6 bases, with 11 bases between the two germline ends. CDR1 GTSNPN and CDR2 SVGIG come from the germline V gene (reference sequence). The CDR3 nucleotides are TGTGCCTGGAGCGCAGGGGATTCTGAAGCTTTCTTT. This encodes CAWSAGDSEAFF.

This rearrangement joins TRBV5-4 to TRBJ2-7, with 11 bases that match TRBD2. This CDR3 spans 15 amino acids. Per germline, CDR1 SGHNT and CDR2 YYREEE (reference sequence). The J segment lost 1 base and the V segment lost 4 bases, leaving 4 bases of the junction unmatched. The CDR3 loop reads CASSKGLADSYEQYF. The CDR3, as DNA: TGTGCCAGCAGCAAGGGACTAGCGGATTCCTACGAGCAGTACTTC.

DNA of the CDR3: TGTGCCAGCAGTCGTAGGACAACAAACTATGGCTACACCTTC. Amino acids: CASSRRTTNYGYTF. The chain links TRBV7-2 to TRBJ1-2; D perhaps matches TRBD1 (5 bases). This CDR3 has 14 residues. CDR1 is SGHTA and CDR2 is FQGNSA in the germline V gene. V was shortened by 6 bases and J by 2 bases, with 13 bases between the two germline ends. Full variable domain (rest looked up from reference TRBV7-2 and TRBJ1-2): GAGVSQSPSNKVTEKGKDVELRCDPISGHTALYWYRQSLGQGLEFLIYFQGNSAPDKSGLPSDRFSAERTGGSVSTLTIQRTQQEDSAVYLCASSRRTTNYGYTFGSGTRLTVV.

The chain carries TRBV6-5 and TRBJ1-2; TRBD1 matches 8 bases. This CDR3 comprises 15 residues. V gave up 6 bases and J gave up 5 bases; unmatched junction bases: 11. From germline, CDR1 is MNHEY and CDR2 SVGAGI. In nucleotides, the CDR3 is TGTGCCAGCAGCAGACCGGGACAGGACCGTTATGGCTACACCTTC. It encodes CASSRPGQDRYGYTF.

This clone was picked up one time. V usage is TRBV14 and J usage is TRBJ1-1; no reliable D call. The CDR3 covers 16 residues. Germline lookup yields CDR1 SGHDN and CDR2 FVKESK. V gave up 1 base and J gave up 4 bases, with 16 bases separating them. The CDR3 loop reads CASSQGFSRIRTEAFF. CDR3 DNA sequence: TGTGCCAGCAGCCAAGGGTTCTCGCGGATCCGCACTGAAGCTTTCTTT.

V usage is TRBV5-4 and J usage is TRBJ1-1; TRBD1 aligns across 10 bases. This CDR3 is 15 amino acids long. The ends lost 0 bases at V and 4 bases at J; junction bases unmatched: 3. Germline V CDR1 and CDR2: SGHNT, YYREEE (reference sequence). As DNA, the CDR3 is TGTGCCAGCAGCTTGGGAAGGACAGGGGGCACTGAAGCTTTCTTT. Translating it yields CASSLGRTGGTEAFF.

The rearrangement uses TRBV7-8 and TRBJ2-3; 9 bases are shared with TRBD2. The V gene's germline CDR1 is SGHVS and CDR2 FQNEAQ. The V gene end was trimmed by 4 bases and the J gene end by 3 bases; junction bases not matched to a gene: 8. The CDR3 extends over 16 amino acids. Here the CDR3 reads CASSSRAGGSTDTQYF. The CDR3 DNA follows: TGTGCCAGCAGCTCGCGCGCGGGGGGGAGTACAGATACGCAGTATTTT.

The V call is TRBV5-1, the J call TRBJ1-2, with TRBD1 as a possible D gene (6 bases). Germline-derived CDR1 and CDR2 are SGHRS and YFSETQ. The CDR3 has 17 residues. Trimming pared 2 bases from V and 5 bases from J, leaving 22 bases between. This chain's CDR3 is CASSFSSGQDRGYGYTF. The CDR3 DNA is TGCGCCAGCAGCTTCTCCTCGGGACAAGACAGAGGTTATGGCTACACCTTC.

This chain links TRBV5-1 with TRBJ2-1, with D perhaps TRBD2 (6 bases). Trimming pared 4 bases from V and 9 bases from J, leaving 20 bases between. The CDR3 is made up of 15 amino acids. Germline V gene sequence: CDR1 SGHRS, CDR2 YFSETQ. Here the CDR3 DNA reads TGCGCCAGCAGCGCCGAACTAGCTCGATTAAGTGAGCAGTTCTTC. It yields the protein CASSAELARLSEQFF. Full variable domain (rest looked up from reference TRBV5-1 and TRBJ2-1): KAGVTQTPRYLIKTRGQQVTLSCSPISGHRSVSWYQQTPGQGLQFLFEYFSETQRNKGNFPGRFSGRQFSNSRSEMNVSTLELGDSALYLCASSAELARLSEQFFGPGTRLTVL.

This rearrangement joins TRBV2 to TRBJ1-6, with 8 nucleotides matching TRBD1. The CDR3 sequence is 16 residues long. Per the germline V gene, CDR1 is SNHLY and CDR2 is FYNNEI. V was clipped by 4 bases and J by 8 bases; unmatched bases: 10. The CDR3 sequence is CASSGGRGRVDSPLHF. CDR3 sequence (DNA): TGTGCCAGCAGTGGGGGCAGGGGGCGCGTCGATTCACCCCTCCACTTT.

The V call is TRBV5-1, the J call TRBJ1-3, with 7 bases fitting TRBD1. The ends lost 4 bases at V and 4 bases at J; junction bases unmatched: 5. The CDR3 is made up of 14 amino acids. The germline V gene encodes CDR1 SGHRS and CDR2 YFSETQ. In DNA, the CDR3 is TGCGCCAGCAGCCCCGGGACAGAAGGAAACACCATATATTTT. Translating it yields CASSPGTEGNTIYF. Variable domain in full (rest from reference TRBV5-1 and TRBJ1-3): KAGVTQTPRYLIKTRGQQVTLSCSPISGHRSVSWYQQTPGQGLQFLFEYFSETQRNKGNFPGRFSGRQFSNSRSEMNVSTLELGDSALYLCASSPGTEGNTIYFGEGSWLTVV.

The V gene is TRBV7-3, the J gene TRBJ1-2, with D possibly matching TRBD1 (6 bases). Trimming took off 5 bases at V and 7 bases at J, with 14 bases between the two ends. CDR3 length equals 13 residues. CDR1 SGHTA and CDR2 FQGTGA come from the germline V gene. The CDR3 bases are TGTGCCAGCAGCCTCGCGGGGGGCAGTGGCTACACCTTC. This encodes CASSLAGGSGYTF. Using reference TRBV7-3 and TRBJ1-2 for the parts outside the CDR3, the full variable domain is GAGVSQTPSNKVTEKGKYVELRCDPISGHTALYWYRQSLGQGPEFLIYFQGTGAADDSGLPNDRFFAVRPEGSVSTLKIQRTERGDSAVYLCASSLAGGSGYTFGSGTRLTVV.

The chain combines TRBV29-1 with TRBJ2-2; TRBD2 might be the D (7 bases). Deletions cut 4 bases from V and 2 bases from J, with 14 bases between. The germline gives CDR1 SQVTM, CDR2 ANQGSEA. The CDR3 covers 15 residues. The chain's CDR3 is CSVGGGLPNTGELFF. DNA for the CDR3: TGCAGCGTTGGGGGGGGCCTTCCCAACACCGGGGAGCTGTTTTTT.

The chain has TRBV7-9 and TRBJ2-2, with 8 bases aligning to TRBD1. There are 14 residues in the CDR3. Looked up from germline, CDR1 is SEHNR and CDR2 is FQNEAQ (reference sequence). Losses at the gene ends were 5 bases for V and 6 bases for J; bases not matched to a gene: 5. The CDR3 DNA follows: TGTGCCAGCAGCCGGACAGGGTTTGCCGGGGAGCTGTTTTTT. Residues: CASSRTGFAGELFF.

This chain links TRBV7-2 with TRBJ1-2, with D unresolved. The CDR3 has 15 residues. Trimming shortened V by 5 bases and J by 4 bases, and 17 bases separated the two germline ends. Germline-derived CDR1 and CDR2 are SGHTA and FQGNSA. CDR3 bases: TGTGCCAGCAGCGCGCCATTCCCAAAAGCCTATGGCTACACCTTC. It specifies CASSAPFPKAYGYTF.

The sample holds a few counts of this clone. The V and J genes are TRBV7-8 and TRBJ1-2, with a weak D call TRBD1 (6 bases). V was clipped by 7 bases and J by 4 bases, with 19 bases between them. The germline gives CDR1 SGHVS, CDR2 FQNEAQ. The CDR3 length is 15 residues. DNA of the CDR3: TGTGCCAGCACCCCCTACAGGGTGTCAACCTATGGCTACACCTTC. Translating it yields CASTPYRVSTYGYTF.

In regard to this clone: One junction end disagrees with the germline gene, perhaps due to a read error. This same CDR3 is encoded by further DNA sequences in the sample. The chain couples TRBV5-6 to TRBJ2-7; 8 bases are a match to TRBD1. This CDR3 region has 16 residues. Germline-derived CDR1 and CDR2 are SGHDT and YYEEEE. The CDR3 DNA is TGTGCCAGCAGCTTGGTGAGGAGGCAGGGGGCGAACGAGCAGTACTTT. This encodes CASSLVRRQGANEQYF.

V gene TRBV28 combines with J gene TRBJ1-6, with D tentatively TRBD1 (5 bases). In germline, CDR1 is MDHEN, CDR2 SYDVKM. V was trimmed by 4 bases and J by 9 bases, leaving 19 bases between them. The CDR3 totals 16 residues. The DNA for the CDR3 is TGTGCCAGCAGTTCAAGTTTCGGGGGTTGGCGTTCACCCCTCCACTTT. Protein: CASSSSFGGWRSPLHF.

V usage is TRBV3-1 (or the pseudogene TRBV3-2) and J usage is TRBJ2-7; 7 nucleotides align to TRBD1. This CDR3 is built from 13 residues. The J segment lost 3 bases and the V segment lost 3 bases, leaving 2 bases of the junction unmatched. CDR1 and CDR2 (germline): LGHDT, YNNKEL (reference sequence). The CDR3 spells CASSQRTGYEQYF. The DNA for the CDR3 is TGTGCCAGCAGCCAGCGGACAGGCTACGAGCAGTACTTC.

J is TRBJ1-1 and V is TRBV7-9; D possibly corresponds to TRBD1 (6 bases). CDR1 and CDR2 (germline): SEHNR, FQNEAQ (reference sequence). Trimming stripped 5 bases from V and 1 base from J, with 17 bases between. The CDR3 loop spans 16 amino acids. CDR3 protein: CASSVVTGTPNTEAFF. The DNA of the CDR3 is TGTGCCAGCAGCGTGGTTACCGGGACACCGAACACTGAAGCTTTCTTT.

This chain uses TRBV30 with TRBJ1-1; D ambiguous. Trimming removed 2 bases at V and 4 bases at J, with 5 bases between. Germline V lookup: CDR1 GTSNPN, CDR2 SVGIG (reference sequence). CDR3 length equals 11 residues. The CDR3 reads CAWSLSTEAFF. CDR3 sequence (DNA): TGTGCCTGGAGTCTGTCCACTGAAGCTTTCTTT.

The chain joins TRBV6-6 to TRBJ1-1; TRBD1 is a possible D gene (6 bases). Between the trimmed V and J ends, which lost 5 bases and 1 base, there was a span of 17 bases. The germline V gene has CDR1 MNHNY and CDR2 SVGAGI (reference sequence). The CDR3 is 16 residues long. CDR3 nucleotide sequence: TGTGCCAGCAGTATCCAGGGGTTACGGAAGAACACTGAAGCTTTCTTT. Translated, it gives CASSIQGLRKNTEAFF.

The V and J genes are TRBV10-3 and TRBJ2-7; 9 nucleotides align to TRBD2. The J segment lost 5 bases and the V segment lost 5 bases, leaving 13 bases of the junction unmatched. The CDR3 extends over 16 amino acids. Germline loops: CDR1 ENHRY, CDR2 SYGVKD. In DNA form, the CDR3 reads TGTGCCATCAGTCGAGGGATAATAGCGGGGGACAACGAGCAGTACTTC. It yields the protein CAISRGIIAGDNEQYF.

The V gene is TRBV7-9, the J gene TRBJ1-1, with D perhaps TRBD1 (6 bases). The germline V gene has CDR1 SEHNR and CDR2 FQNEAQ (reference sequence). The CDR3 runs to 14 residues. The germline V and J ends were trimmed by 8 bases and 3 bases, with 16 bases remaining between them. The CDR3 protein is CASEDSQTYTEAFF. The CDR3 DNA sequence: TGTGCCAGCGAGGACAGCCAAACTTACACTGAAGCTTTCTTT. Full variable domain (remainder filled in from reference TRBV7-9 and TRBJ1-1): DTGVSQNPRHKITKRGQNVTFRCDPISEHNRLYWYRQTLGQGPEFLTYFQNEAQLEKSRLLSDRFSAERPKGSFSTLEIQRTEQGDSAMYLCASEDSQTYTEAFFGQGTRLTVV.

This clone was picked up one time. The chain combines TRBV6-5 with TRBJ1-2, with a tentative D call TRBD1 (5 bases). CDR1 is MNHEY and CDR2 is SVGAGI in the germline V gene. CDR3 length: 15 amino acids. Trimming left V 0 bases short and J 4 bases short, with 12 bases between. The CDR3 DNA reads TGTGCCAGCAGTTACTCGATCACAGGCACCTATGGCTACACCTTC. Its translation: CASSYSITGTYGYTF.